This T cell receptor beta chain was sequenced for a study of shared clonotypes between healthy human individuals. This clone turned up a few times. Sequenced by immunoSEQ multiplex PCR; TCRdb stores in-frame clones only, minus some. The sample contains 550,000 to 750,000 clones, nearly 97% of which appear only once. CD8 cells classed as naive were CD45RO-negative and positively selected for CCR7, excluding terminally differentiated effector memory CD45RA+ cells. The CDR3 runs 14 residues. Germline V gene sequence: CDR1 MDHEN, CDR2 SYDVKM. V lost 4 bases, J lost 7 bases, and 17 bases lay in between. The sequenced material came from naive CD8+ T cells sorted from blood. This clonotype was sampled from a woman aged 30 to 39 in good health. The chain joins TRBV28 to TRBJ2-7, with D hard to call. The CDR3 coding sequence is TGTGCCAGCAGTTGGAAGAGCCTCGTGGGGGAGCAGTACTTC. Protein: CASSWKSLVGEQYF.